Described below is a single T cell receptor (beta chain) sequence and its context. This entry belongs to a study of T cells expressing NK-cell markers. Study-level information: Among the eight sequenced donors, seven tested HCMV-seropositive and one tested seronegative.

Germline CDR1 and CDR2: SGHTA and FQGTGA. CDR3 length equals 12 residues. TCRdb re-called the 5' RACE reads and catalogs CDR3 proteins one per entry, DNA excluded. The ten most abundant clones cover 7.3% of a sample with hundreds of thousands of distinct CDR3 sequences. The sequenced material came from blood T cells: a sorted CD56 or NKG2C T cell subset, CD4+ or CD8+ T cells, or bulk PBMC T cells (not recorded which). This chain joins TRBV7-3 and TRBJ1-2. This clonotype originated in a woman aged 18 to 75 in good health. The CDR3 loop is CASSNDGYGYTF.